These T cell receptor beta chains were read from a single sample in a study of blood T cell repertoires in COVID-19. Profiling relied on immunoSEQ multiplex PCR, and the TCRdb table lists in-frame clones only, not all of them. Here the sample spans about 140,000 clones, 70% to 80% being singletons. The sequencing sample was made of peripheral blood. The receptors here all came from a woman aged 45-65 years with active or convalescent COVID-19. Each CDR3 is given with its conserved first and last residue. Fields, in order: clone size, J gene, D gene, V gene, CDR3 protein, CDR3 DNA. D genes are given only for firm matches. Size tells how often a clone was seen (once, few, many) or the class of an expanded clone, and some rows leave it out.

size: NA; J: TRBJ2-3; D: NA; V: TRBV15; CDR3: CATSKAEPTDTQYF; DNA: TGTGCCACCAGCAAAGCGGAGCCCACAGATACGCAGTATTTT
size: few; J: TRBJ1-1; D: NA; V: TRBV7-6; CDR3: CASSLGQAGTEAFF; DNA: TGTGCCAGCAGCTTGGGTCAGGCGGGCACTGAAGCTTTCTTT
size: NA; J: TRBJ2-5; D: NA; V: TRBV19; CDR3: CASSIGQGRETQYF; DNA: TGTGCCAGTAGTATAGGGCAGGGTCGAGAGACCCAGTACTTC
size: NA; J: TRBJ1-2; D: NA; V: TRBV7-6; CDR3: CASSLVGAAEGGYTF; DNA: TGTGCCAGCAGCTTAGTCGGAGCTGCGGAGGGTGGCTACACCTTC
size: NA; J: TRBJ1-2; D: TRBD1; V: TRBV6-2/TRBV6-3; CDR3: CASSPGQGRANYGYTF; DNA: TGTGCCAGCAGTCCCGGACAGGGAAGAGCTAACTATGGCTACACCTTC
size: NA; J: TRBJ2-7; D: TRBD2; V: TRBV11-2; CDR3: CASSLEAGGREQYF; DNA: TGTGCCAGCAGCTTAGAGGCGGGGGGGCGCGAGCAGTACTTC
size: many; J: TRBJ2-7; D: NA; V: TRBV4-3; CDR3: CASSQGDNRQALHEQYF; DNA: TGCGCCAGCAGCCAAGGCGATAATCGTCAGGCACTCCACGAGCAGTACTTC
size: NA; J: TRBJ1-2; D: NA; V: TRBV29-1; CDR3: CSVGGPGTSGYTF; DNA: TGCAGCGTTGGGGGGCCAGGGACTAGCGGCTACACCTTC
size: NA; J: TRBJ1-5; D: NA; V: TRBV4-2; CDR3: CASSQVTDQPQHF; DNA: TGTGCCAGCAGCCAAGTCACTGATCAGCCCCAGCATTTT
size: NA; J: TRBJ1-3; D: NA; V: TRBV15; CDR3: CATSRATGISGNTIYF; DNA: TGTGCCACCAGCAGAGCTACAGGGATCTCTGGAAACACCATATATTTT
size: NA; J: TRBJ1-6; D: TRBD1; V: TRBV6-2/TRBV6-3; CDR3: CASSYPGTGGSPLHF; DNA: TGTGCCAGCAGTTACCCCGGGACAGGGGGATCACCCCTCCACTTT
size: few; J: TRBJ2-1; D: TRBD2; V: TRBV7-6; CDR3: CASSRGLAGGNEQFF; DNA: TGTGCCAGCAGCCGCGGACTAGCGGGAGGCAATGAGCAGTTCTTC
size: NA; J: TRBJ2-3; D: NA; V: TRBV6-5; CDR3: CASSFGQVRTDTQYF; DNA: TGTGCCAGCAGTTTTGGGCAGGTACGCACAGATACGCAGTATTTT
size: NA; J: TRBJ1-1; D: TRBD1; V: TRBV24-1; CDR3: CAKPGTGGYGAFF; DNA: TGTGCCAAACCTGGGACAGGGGGCTATGGAGCTTTCTTT
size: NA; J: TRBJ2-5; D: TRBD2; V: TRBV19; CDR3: CASSSPRTSAGETQYF; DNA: TGTGCCAGTAGTTCTCCCAGGACTAGCGCCGGGGAGACCCAGTACTTC
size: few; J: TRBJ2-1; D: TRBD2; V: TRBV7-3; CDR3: CASSSARASGVNNEQFF; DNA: TGTGCCAGCAGCTCCGCCCGTGCTAGCGGGGTTAACAATGAGCAGTTCTTC
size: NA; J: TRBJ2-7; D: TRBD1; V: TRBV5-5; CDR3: CASSLYQGVYEQYF; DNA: TGTGCCAGCAGCTTGTACCAGGGGGTCTACGAGCAGTACTTC